These T cell receptor beta chains were read from a single sample in a study of blood T cell repertoires in COVID-19. Generated by immunoSEQ multiplex PCR, the TCRdb table keeps only in-frame clones and is missing some. The data contain some 150,000 clones, approximately 87% of them seen just once; the ten biggest clones take up over 35%. Sequenced material: peripheral blood. The receptors shown here come from a man in his fifties or sixties who had recovered from COVID-19. Both conserved end residues are part of each CDR3. D genes are given only for firm matches. Where a row states a size, it is once, few, many or the class of an expanded clone; other rows omit it.

NA | TRBJ1-1 | NA | TRBV5-5 | CASSKQGLMNTEAFF | TGTGCCAGCAGCAAACAGGGCTTGATGAACACTGAAGCTTTCTTT
NA | TRBJ2-1 | NA | TRBV10-3 | CAISAGYEQFF | TGTGCCATCAGTGCGGGGTACGAGCAGTTCTTC
NA | TRBJ1-1 | once | TRBV5-1 | CASSIDLGMNTEAFF | TGCGCCAGCAGCATCGACCTCGGGATGAACACTGAAGCTTTCTTT
NA | TRBJ1-4 | NA | TRBV10-3 | CAISGKQGHEKLFF | TGTGCCATCAGTGGAAAACAGGGTCATGAAAAACTGTTTTTT
NA | TRBJ2-1 | NA | TRBV5-1 | CASSPGMGGYNEQFF | TGCGCCAGCAGCCCGGGTATGGGGGGCTACAATGAGCAGTTCTTC
NA | TRBJ1-1 | NA | TRBV7-2 | CASSSGMNTEAFF | TGTGCCAGCAGCTCCGGGATGAACACTGAAGCTTTCTTT
NA | TRBJ2-1 | NA | TRBV6-4 | CASARDTHNEQFF | TGTGCCAGCGCCCGGGACACCCACAATGAGCAGTTCTTC
NA | TRBJ2-1 | NA | TRBV19 | CASRLQLRSSYNEQFF | TGTGCCAGTAGGCTTCAGCTCCGGAGCTCCTACAATGAGCAGTTCTTC
TRBD2 | TRBJ2-5 | NA | TRBV20-1 | CSASSRVAGTKETQYF | TGCAGTGCTAGTAGCCGGGTAGCGGGGACAAAAGAGACCCAGTACTTC
TRBD1 | TRBJ1-2 | NA | TRBV3-1/TRBV3-2 | CASSRDRVNGYTF | TGTGCCAGCAGCCGGGACAGGGTGAACGGCTACACCTTC
NA | TRBJ1-2 | NA | TRBV7-2 | CASSLEQLSFYGYTF | TGTGCCAGCAGCTTAGAACAGCTAAGTTTCTATGGCTACACCTTC
TRBD2 | TRBJ2-7 | NA | TRBV3-1/TRBV3-2 | CASSQEGYSGGDYEQYF | TGTGCCAGCAGCCAAGAGGGTTATAGCGGGGGGGACTACGAGCAGTACTTC
TRBD1 | TRBJ1-5 | NA | TRBV4-2 | CASSQGPMPGGRLNGNQPQHF | TGTGCCAGCAGCCAAGGCCCTATGCCAGGGGGCAGGTTAAACGGCAATCAGCCCCAGCATTTT
NA | TRBJ2-2 | NA | TRBV10-3 | CAIARVQNTGELFF | TGTGCCATCGCCCGGGTCCAAAACACCGGGGAGCTGTTTTTT
NA | TRBJ1-1 | NA | TRBV12-3/TRBV12-4 | CASTQGYEAFF | TGTGCCAGCACCCAGGGGTATGAAGCTTTCTTT
TRBD2 | TRBJ2-5 | NA | TRBV19 | CASNSRIAGVQETQYF | TGTGCCAGTAACTCTCGGATAGCGGGGGTCCAAGAGACCCAGTACTTC
NA | TRBJ2-3 | NA | TRBV29-1 | CSVGSGNSDTQYF | TGCAGCGTTGGGAGCGGCAATTCAGATACGCAGTATTTT
NA | TRBJ2-1 | NA | TRBV6-5 | CASSSDMYSYNEQFF | TGTGCCAGCAGTTCTGACATGTACTCCTACAATGAGCAGTTCTTC
TRBD1 | TRBJ1-5 | NA | TRBV6-5 | CASSRQGNVGQPQHF | TGTGCCAGCAGCCGACAGGGGAATGTAGGCCAGCCCCAGCATTTT
NA | TRBJ1-6 | NA | TRBV19 | CASSITNNSPLHF | TGTGCCAGTAGTATAACTAATAATTCACCCCTCCACTTT
NA | TRBJ2-7 | once | TRBV19 | CASSPGPGYEQYF | TGTGCCAGTAGTCCCGGGCCGGGGTACGAGCAGTACTTC
NA | TRBJ2-3 | once | TRBV11-2 | CASSSGGDTQYF | TGTGCCAGCAGCTCGGGTGGGGATACGCAGTATTTT
TRBD1 | TRBJ2-1 | NA | TRBV9 | CASTRDSYYNEQFF | TGTGCCAGCACCCGGGACAGCTACTACAATGAGCAGTTCTTC
TRBD1 | TRBJ1-1 | few | TRBV10-3 | CAIRGGQGYTEAFF | TGTGCCATCAGGGGAGGACAGGGTTACACTGAAGCTTTCTTT
NA | TRBJ1-1 | NA | TRBV3-1/TRBV3-2 | CASSQPTGKTEAFF | TGTGCCAGCAGCCAACCTACAGGGAAAACTGAAGCTTTCTTT
TRBD1 | TRBJ2-5 | NA | TRBV5-6 | CASSKGTGVTETQYF | TGTGCCAGCAGCAAGGGGACAGGGGTAACGGAGACCCAGTACTTC
TRBD1 | TRBJ2-7 | NA | TRBV10-1 | CATNRDRVYEQYF | TGCGCCACCAACCGGGACAGGGTCTACGAGCAGTACTTC
NA | TRBJ1-1 | NA | TRBV5-1 | CASSLGGRTEAFF | TGCGCCAGCAGCCTGGGCGGGCGCACTGAAGCTTTCTTT
TRBD2 | TRBJ2-3 | NA | TRBV9 | CASSPRTSGGRDTQYF | TGTGCCAGCAGCCCCCGGACTAGCGGGGGCCGGGATACGCAGTATTTT
NA | TRBJ2-1 | once | TRBV6-5 | CASRFGGLLSNEQFF | TGTGCCAGCAGGTTCGGGGGGCTGCTTAGCAATGAGCAGTTCTTC
NA | TRBJ1-5 | NA | TRBV6-2/TRBV6-3 | CASSHFSTGPWQPQHF | TGTGCCAGCAGTCACTTTTCGACAGGTCCTTGGCAGCCCCAGCATTTT
NA | TRBJ1-2 | once | TRBV18 | CASSPSPRQPPYGYTF | TGTGCCAGCTCACCATCTCCGAGACAGCCACCGTATGGCTACACCTTC
NA | TRBJ2-5 | NA | TRBV11-3 | CASSRTEQETQYF | TGTGCCAGCAGTCGGACAGAGCAAGAGACCCAGTACTTC
NA | TRBJ2-5 | NA | TRBV3-1/TRBV3-2 | CASSQRGEETQYF | TGTGCCAGCAGCCAAAGAGGAGAAGAGACCCAGTACTTC
NA | TRBJ2-7 | NA | TRBV7-9 | CASSRDNRDEQYF | TGTGCCAGCAGCAGGGATAACAGGGACGAGCAGTACTTC
NA | TRBJ2-3 | NA | TRBV30 | CAWSVGGAPGDTQYF | TGTGCCTGGAGTGTAGGCGGGGCCCCAGGGGATACGCAGTATTTT
NA | TRBJ2-3 | NA | TRBV4-3 | CASSQDRGSGSTDTQYF | TGCGCCAGCAGCCAAGACAGGGGTAGCGGGAGCACAGATACGCAGTATTTT
NA | TRBJ1-5 | NA | TRBV19 | CASSIVLYSNQPQHF | TGTGCCAGTAGTATAGTCCTATATAGCAATCAGCCCCAGCATTTT
NA | TRBJ1-6 | NA | TRBV2 | CASSTGNSPLHF | TGTGCCAGCAGCACAGGGAATTCACCCCTCCACTTT
NA | TRBJ2-1 | NA | TRBV9 | CASSVGESYNEQFF | TGTGCCAGCAGCGTAGGGGAGTCCTACAATGAGCAGTTCTTC
NA | TRBJ1-5 | NA | TRBV2 | CASRGVKGSNQPQHF | TGTGCCAGCAGGGGTGTCAAGGGGAGCAATCAGCCCCAGCATTTT
NA | TRBJ1-1 | few | TRBV9 | CASSRSLGGSNTEAFF | TGTGCCAGCAGCCGTAGTTTGGGGGGATCGAACACTGAAGCTTTCTTT
TRBD1 | TRBJ1-2 | NA | TRBV11-3 | CASSFDRTGGYYGYTF | TGTGCCAGCAGTTTCGATAGGACAGGGGGATACTATGGCTACACCTTC
TRBD1 | TRBJ1-1 | NA | TRBV18 | CASSSGQAPEAFF | TGTGCCAGCTCCAGCGGACAGGCCCCTGAAGCTTTCTTT
TRBD2 | TRBJ2-5 | NA | TRBV11-3 | CASSLAPFLAGLRETQYF | TGTGCCAGCAGCTTAGCCCCATTCCTAGCGGGGCTTCGAGAGACCCAGTACTTC
NA | TRBJ1-2 | NA | TRBV12-3/TRBV12-4 | CASSLVGDYGYTF | TGTGCCAGCAGTTTAGTAGGAGACTATGGCTACACCTTC
NA | TRBJ1-1 | NA | TRBV6-5 | CASTLALTGNTEAFF | TGTGCCAGCACCCTGGCCCTAACAGGGAACACTGAAGCTTTCTTT
NA | TRBJ2-7 | few | TRBV11-3 | CASSLGGDPSYEQYF | TGTGCCAGCAGCTTAGGGGGCGACCCCTCCTACGAGCAGTACTTC
NA | TRBJ1-1 | NA | TRBV4-3 | CASSQAVLMDTEAFF | TGCGCCAGCAGCCAAGCGGTCCTGATGGACACTGAAGCTTTCTTT
NA | TRBJ1-1 | NA | TRBV27 | CASRFGRQMNTEAFF | TGTGCCAGCAGATTTGGGAGGCAGATGAACACTGAAGCTTTCTTT
NA | TRBJ2-7 | NA | TRBV3-1/TRBV3-2 | CASSQGGVQYF | TGTGCCAGCAGCCAAGGGGGGGTGCAGTACTTC
TRBD1 | TRBJ1-1 | NA | TRBV5-1 | CASSSGTGGNTEAFF | TGCGCCAGCAGCTCCGGGACAGGAGGTAACACTGAAGCTTTCTTT
TRBD1 | TRBJ2-1 | NA | TRBV6-2/TRBV6-3 | CASSLRGTGVLGHNEQFF | TGTGCCAGCAGCCTCCGTGGGACAGGGGTTCTAGGGCACAATGAGCAGTTCTTC
NA | TRBJ2-3 | NA | TRBV3-1/TRBV3-2 | CASSQDGLTRGSDTQYF | TGTGCCAGCAGCCAAGATGGACTCACAAGAGGGTCAGATACGCAGTATTTT
TRBD2 | TRBJ2-5 | NA | TRBV4-3 | CASSPRTSGGQETQYF | TGCGCCAGCAGCCCTCGGACTAGCGGGGGACAAGAGACCCAGTACTTC
NA | TRBJ1-4 | once | TRBV5-1 | CASSSQGAGEKLFF | TGCGCCAGCAGCTCGCAGGGTGCCGGTGAAAAACTGTTTTTT
TRBD1 | TRBJ2-5 | NA | TRBV27 | CASRNPGTGGEETQYF | TGTGCCAGCAGGAACCCTGGGACAGGGGGCGAAGAGACCCAGTACTTC
NA | TRBJ1-4 | NA | TRBV9 | CASSVQTGATNEKLFF | TGTGCCAGCAGCGTCCAGACAGGTGCAACTAATGAAAAACTGTTTTTT